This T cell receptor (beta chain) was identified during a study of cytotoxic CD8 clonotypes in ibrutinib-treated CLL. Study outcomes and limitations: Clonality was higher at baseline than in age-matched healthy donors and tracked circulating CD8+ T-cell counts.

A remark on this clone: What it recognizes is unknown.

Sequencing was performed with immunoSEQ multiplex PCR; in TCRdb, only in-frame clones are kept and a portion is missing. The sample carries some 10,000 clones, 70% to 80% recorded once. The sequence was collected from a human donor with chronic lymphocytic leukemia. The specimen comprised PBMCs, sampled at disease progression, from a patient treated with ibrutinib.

The CDR3, as DNA: TGTGCCAGCAGTTTCCCACCAACAGGGGACTACACTGAAGCTTTCTTT. As protein: CASSFPPTGDYTEAFF. J is TRBJ1-1 and V is TRBV28; TRBD1 agrees at 7 bases. J lost 3 bases, V lost 3 bases, and 10 bases had no gene match. CDR1 is MDHEN and CDR2 is SYDVKM in the germline V gene. The CDR3 is 16 amino acids.